This T cell receptor (beta chain) derives from a study of CD8+ T cells in alopecia areata. Researchers gathered lesional scalp punch biopsies and peripheral blood from patients with alopecia areata. General study findings and limits: Shared TCR sequences were less clear between patients than in mice, possibly partly from HLA diversity.

Extraction of RNA preceded its reverse transcription into cDNA, which served as the sequencing template. Clones were read by immunoSEQ multiplex PCR, and TCRdb kept only the in-frame ones, dropping some. The sample holds 150,000 to 190,000 clones, under 60% seen once. Germline CDR1 and CDR2: LNHDA and SQIVND (reference sequence). There are 13 residues in the CDR3. V dropped 6 bases and J dropped 5 bases, with 13 bases sitting between them. Comments on this clone: What it binds is unknown. Other DNA sequences within the sample encode an identical CDR3.

The receptor's source is a human donor with alopecia areata. Specimen: CD8+ T cells sorted from blood, collected at week 0. V is TRBV19 and J is TRBJ1-2, with no clear D. The CDR3: CASSPTGLYGYTF. CDR3 coding DNA: TGTGCCAGTAGCCCTACGGGCTTGTATGGCTACACCTTC.